The 20 T cell receptor beta chains below all came from one sample that was sequenced in a study of T cell responses to AZD1222 COVID-19 vaccine. TCRdb's table, derived via immunoSEQ multiplex PCR, lists solely in-frame clones and lacks some. The top ten clones hold approximately 24% of a sample with more than 75,000 clones, approximately 87% of them seen once. Sequencing used peripheral blood, obtained on day 0 of AZD1222 vaccination. The source of these receptors is an adult in good health.

The chain couples TRBV7-2 to TRBJ1-2, with D perhaps TRBD1 (5 bases). This CDR3 is built from 14 residues. Deletions cut 5 bases from V and 8 bases from J, with 18 bases between. Germline CDR1 SGHTA, CDR2 FQGNSA. The CDR3 sequence: CASSPSPSGGGYTF. The CDR3 DNA reads as TGTGCCAGCAGCCCCAGCCCGAGCGGGGGAGGCTACACCTTC.

Only one count was recorded for this clone. The chain has TRBV19 and TRBJ2-2; the match to TRBD2 covers 8 bases. This CDR3 has 15 residues. J gave up 0 bases and V 6 bases, and 3 bases lay outside the gene matches. CDR1 LNHDA and CDR2 SQIVND come from the germline V gene (reference sequence). The CDR3 loop reads CASRGLATNTGELFF. The DNA for the CDR3 is TGTGCCAGTAGAGGACTAGCCACGAACACCGGGGAGCTGTTTTTT.

This sequence joins TRBV18 and TRBJ2-5; perhaps D is TRBD1 or TRBD2 (5 bases each). The CDR3 covers 13 residues. Trimming removed 5 bases at V and 1 base at J, with 8 bases between. CDR1 and CDR2 from the germline V gene are KGHSH and LQKENI. The CDR3 reads CASSIGGQETQYF. As DNA, the CDR3 is TGTGCCAGCTCAATTGGGGGCCAAGAGACCCAGTACTTC.

The J gene is TRBJ2-7, the V gene TRBV6-2 or TRBV6-3; 9 bases fit TRBD2. Losses at the gene ends were 7 bases for V and 5 bases for J; bases not matched to a gene: 9. Germline V CDR1 and CDR2: MNHEY, SVGEGT. This CDR3 spans 14 amino acids. CDR3: CASTPGLAPNEQYF. In DNA form, the CDR3 reads TGTGCCAGCACCCCGGGACTAGCTCCAAACGAGCAGTACTTC.

The chain couples TRBV18 to TRBJ1-1; TRBD1 matches 9 bases. CDR3 size: 16 residues. Germline V gene lookup returns CDR1 KGHSH and CDR2 LQKENI. The V and J ends lost 0 bases and 4 bases, in that order; junction bases with no gene match: 6. The CDR3, as DNA: TGTGCCAGCTCACCACCTCGGACAGGGGTAGGCACTGAAGCTTTCTTT. This sequence encodes CASSPPRTGVGTEAFF. The full variable domain, in which reference TRBV18 and TRBJ1-1 provide the parts outside the CDR3, is NAGVMQNPRHLVRRRGQEARLRCSPMKGHSHVYWYRQLPEEGLKFMVYLQKENIIDESGMPKERFSAEFPKEGPSILRIQQVVRGDSAAYFCASSPPRTGVGTEAFFGQGTRLTVV.

The chain is built from TRBV7-9 and TRBJ2-1, with TRBD2 matching 12 bases. Germline trimming cut 2 bases from V and 6 bases from J; bases unmatched to any gene: 5. CDR3 length equals 16 residues. Germline CDR1 and CDR2: SEHNR and FQNEAQ (reference sequence). The CDR3 reads CASSLPLAGGSNEQFF. The CDR3 DNA reads as TGTGCCAGCAGCTTACCACTAGCGGGAGGCTCCAATGAGCAGTTCTTC.

The count of this clone is one. The gene calls are TRBV5-6 and TRBJ1-5; D is undetermined. V lost 3 bases to trimming and J lost 2 bases, with 12 bases between them. Per the germline V gene, CDR1 is SGHDT and CDR2 is YYEEEE. The CDR3 contains 15 residues. The CDR3 here is CASSSRASGNQPQHF. The DNA of the CDR3 is TGTGCCAGCAGCTCCCGGGCCTCGGGCAATCAGCCCCAGCATTTT.

The chain joins TRBV7-3 to TRBJ2-7, with D perhaps matching TRBD1 (6 bases). The germline V gene encodes CDR1 SGHTA and CDR2 FQGTGA. The CDR3 has 13 amino acids. The ends were cut back, 6 bases at V and 5 bases at J, with 14 bases in the middle. Here the CDR3 reads CASRGAGRNEQYF. CDR3 nucleotide sequence: TGTGCCAGCAGGGGGGCCGGGCGGAACGAGCAGTACTTC. Looking up the rest from reference TRBV7-3 and TRBJ2-7 gives the full variable domain: GAGVSQTPSNKVTEKGKYVELRCDPISGHTALYWYRQSLGQGPEFLIYFQGTGAADDSGLPNDRFFAVRPEGSVSTLKIQRTERGDSAVYLCASRGAGRNEQYFGPGTRLTVT.

V is TRBV15 and J is TRBJ2-1; 9 bases align to TRBD2. The germline V gene encodes CDR1 LNHNV and CDR2 YYDKDF (reference sequence). This CDR3 has 14 amino acids. With V trimmed by 8 bases and J by 9 bases, 11 bases remained unmatched. CDR3 in amino acids: CATGSVAGVGEQFF. CDR3 DNA sequence: TGTGCCACCGGGTCGGTAGCGGGAGTGGGTGAGCAGTTCTTC.

V gene TRBV4-2 combines with J gene TRBJ1-1; 8 bases are shared with TRBD1. CDR3 length: 15 amino acids. V was clipped by 0 bases and J by 4 bases; unmatched bases: 4. Germline V gene data show CDR1 as LGHNA and CDR2 as YNFKEQ. The CDR3 DNA follows: TGTGCCAGCAGCCAAGAACCGCAGGGGGCCACTGAAGCTTTCTTT. It translates to CASSQEPQGATEAFF.

The chain is built from TRBV5-6 and TRBJ2-1, with D tentatively TRBD1 (5 bases). The CDR3 has 15 amino acids. The V end was cut by 3 bases, the J end by 12 bases, with 22 bases between. CDR1 is SGHDT and CDR2 is YYEEEE in the germline V gene. CDR3 bases: TGTGCCAGCAGCTCGCCGTGGGGCATACTCGGTGGGCAGTTCTTC. Amino acids: CASSSPWGILGGQFF.

The V call is TRBV3-1 (or the pseudogene TRBV3-2), the J call TRBJ2-1, with TRBD2 matching 12 bases. V was clipped by 4 bases and J by 9 bases; unmatched bases: 7. CDR3 size: 15 residues. CDR1 is LGHDT, CDR2 YNNKEL, per germline (reference sequence). The CDR3 DNA follows: TGTGCCAGCAGCCTTTCGACTAGCGGGAGTTTTGAGCAGTTCTTC. It specifies CASSLSTSGSFEQFF.

The CDR3 sequence is CASSSPTDRVVNTGELFF. DNA of the CDR3: TGTGCCAGCAGTTCCCCCACGGACAGGGTCGTAAACACCGGGGAGCTGTTTTTT. This chain links TRBV28 with TRBJ2-2; 8 bases line up with TRBD1. This CDR3 region has 18 residues. Trimming at V came to 4 bases and at J to 2 bases, leaving 12 bases not matched to a gene. Per germline, CDR1 MDHEN and CDR2 SYDVKM.

The chain links TRBV28 to TRBJ2-7; 12 bases match TRBD2. CDR3 length equals 15 residues. With V trimmed by 6 bases and J by 6 bases, 9 bases remained unmatched. Looked up from germline, CDR1 is MDHEN and CDR2 is SYDVKM. CDR3 protein: CASSQTRTSGVEQYF. The DNA of the CDR3 is TGTGCCAGCAGCCAAACCCGGACTAGCGGGGTCGAGCAGTACTTC.

As for this clone: The same CDR3 can be traced to other DNA sequences in this sample. J is TRBJ2-3 and V is TRBV5-1; D is unclear. V was clipped by 4 bases and J by 3 bases, with 9 bases between them. The CDR3 length is 13 residues. The germline V gene encodes CDR1 SGHRS and CDR2 YFSETQ. The CDR3 nucleotides read TGCGCCAGCAGCCTGGATAAGACAGATACGCAGTATTTT. Protein sequence: CASSLDKTDTQYF.

The chain is built from TRBV5-1 and TRBJ2-7; 9 nucleotides agree with TRBD1. Trimming took 4 bases from V and 0 from J; bases not matched to a gene: 11. Germline CDR1 is SGHRS and CDR2 is YFSETQ. The CDR3 loop spans 17 amino acids. The CDR3 nucleotides read TGCGCCAGCAGCCCACGGGCCCGGGACAGGGTCTCCTACGAGCAGTACTTC. Amino acids: CASSPRARDRVSYEQYF. Full variable domain (rest looked up from reference TRBV5-1 and TRBJ2-7): KAGVTQTPRYLIKTRGQQVTLSCSPISGHRSVSWYQQTPGQGLQFLFEYFSETQRNKGNFPGRFSGRQFSNSRSEMNVSTLELGDSALYLCASSPRARDRVSYEQYFGPGTRLTVT.

This chain links TRBV7-2 with TRBJ1-1, with D possibly matching TRBD1 (6 bases). Germline CDR1 SGHTA, CDR2 FQGNSA. The CDR3 loop spans 13 amino acids. Trimming left V 7 bases short and J 6 bases short, with 15 bases between. The CDR3 DNA follows: TGTGCCAGCAATCCGGTGGGGGGCCCTGAAGCTTTCTTT. Amino acid sequence: CASNPVGGPEAFF. The whole variable domain, filled in from reference TRBV7-2 and TRBJ1-1, reads GAGVSQSPSNKVTEKGKDVELRCDPISGHTALYWYRQSLGQGLEFLIYFQGNSAPDKSGLPSDRFSAERTGGSVSTLTIQRTQQEDSAVYLCASNPVGGPEAFFGQGTRLTVV.

The rearrangement links TRBV14 to TRBJ2-1; D unclear. Trimming took 1 base from V and 5 from J, leaving 12 bases between them. Germline V gene lookup returns CDR1 SGHDN and CDR2 FVKESK. This CDR3 region has 15 residues. CDR3 region: CASSQGLLADNEQFF. The CDR3 DNA reads as TGTGCCAGCAGCCAAGGGTTGTTAGCCGACAATGAGCAGTTCTTC.

The CDR3 DNA reads TGTGCCAGTAGTAGACAGGGGGCGGAGGATACGCAGTATTTT. Residues: CASSRQGAEDTQYF. The rearrangement uses TRBV19 and TRBJ2-3; 10 bases are a match to TRBD1. The CDR3 extends over 14 amino acids. The germline V gene encodes CDR1 LNHDA and CDR2 SQIVND (reference sequence). Trimming at V came to 4 bases and at J to 6 bases, leaving 4 bases not matched to a gene.

The rearrangement links TRBV11-1 to TRBJ2-1, with 7 bases fitting TRBD2. The CDR3 contains 16 residues. Germline lookup yields CDR1 SGHAT and CDR2 FQDESV (reference sequence). V dropped 4 bases and J dropped 3; count of bases not matched to a gene: 9. The CDR3 sequence is CASSSSSGVGYNEQFF. The CDR3 coding sequence is TGTGCCAGCAGCTCATCAAGCGGGGTGGGCTACAATGAGCAGTTCTTC.